Listed below are T cell receptor beta chains from one sample, sequenced in a study of identical twins. In TCRdb, the 5' RACE reads were re-called with MiXCR into one record per CDR3 protein. This sample has nearly 900,000 distinct CDR3 sequences, with roughly an eighth found just once. These data were also filed under a second study, of yellow fever vaccine responses in identical twins.

Sample: PBMCs. Receptors were obtained from a young woman in good health. Each CDR3 is given with its conserved first and last residue. A D gene is named only where the DNA matches it firmly. Not every row has a clone size; where given, it reads once, few, many or a size class.

d_gene: .; abundance: few; v_gene: TRBV2; j_gene: TRBJ2-2; CDR3aa: CASSEVQGANTGELFF; CDR3nt: TGTGCCAGCAGTGAAGTCCAGGGCGCGAACACCGGGGAGCTGTTTTTT
d_gene: .; abundance: many; v_gene: TRBV4-1; j_gene: TRBJ2-2; CDR3aa: CASSPPRAGTGELFF; CDR3nt: TGCGCCAGCAGCCCCCCACGGGCCGGGACCGGGGAGCTGTTTTTT
d_gene: .; abundance: .; v_gene: TRBV19; j_gene: TRBJ2-2; CDR3aa: CASMHRGYTGELFF; CDR3nt: TGTGCCAGTATGCATCGCGGGTACACCGGGGAGCTGTTTTTT
d_gene: TRBD1; abundance: .; v_gene: TRBV23-1; j_gene: TRBJ2-3; CDR3aa: CASIQDRGQIGLVTDTQYF; CDR3nt: TGCGCCAGCATTCAGGACAGGGGGCAAATCGGTTTGGTAACAGATACGCAGTATTTT
d_gene: .; abundance: .; v_gene: TRBV15; j_gene: TRBJ2-3; CDR3aa: CATSNLFRVATDTQYF; CDR3nt: TGTGCCACCAGCAACCTGTTTAGGGTCGCCACAGATACGCAGTATTTT
d_gene: TRBD1; abundance: few; v_gene: TRBV3-1; j_gene: TRBJ1-2; CDR3aa: CASSQGQGTNYGYTF; CDR3nt: TGTGCCAGCAGCCAGGGACAGGGGACCAACTATGGCTACACCTTC
d_gene: .; abundance: few; v_gene: TRBV21-1; j_gene: TRBJ2-2; CDR3aa: CASSSKKGGRDSTGELFF; CDR3nt: TGTGCCAGCAGCAGCAAAAAAGGAGGCAGGGATAGCACCGGGGAGCTGTTTTTT
d_gene: .; abundance: .; v_gene: TRBV25-1; j_gene: TRBJ1-5; CDR3aa: CASTRRGRVLVNQPQHF; CDR3nt: TGTGCCAGCACCCGAAGGGGGAGGGTACTTGTGAATCAGCCCCAGCATTTT
d_gene: .; abundance: many; v_gene: TRBV27; j_gene: TRBJ2-5; CDR3aa: CASSFLGTQYF; CDR3nt: TGTGCCAGCAGTTTTTTGGGGACCCAGTACTTC
d_gene: .; abundance: .; v_gene: TRBV5-1; j_gene: TRBJ2-2; CDR3aa: CASSLESGPGTGELFF; CDR3nt: TGCGCCAGCAGCTTGGAATCCGGGCCGGGCACCGGGGAGCTGTTTTTT
d_gene: .; abundance: few; v_gene: TRBV27; j_gene: TRBJ2-7; CDR3aa: CASSSSGIYEQYF; CDR3nt: TGTGCCAGCAGTTCCTCCGGGATCTACGAGCAGTACTTC
d_gene: .; abundance: many; v_gene: TRBV28; j_gene: TRBJ1-1; CDR3aa: CASSQIQVLFPEAFF; CDR3nt: TGTGCCAGCAGTCAGATACAGGTCCTTTTCCCTGAAGCTTTCTTT
d_gene: .; abundance: few; v_gene: TRBV11-2; j_gene: TRBJ1-3; CDR3aa: CASSRQVGIGGNTIYF; CDR3nt: TGTGCCAGCAGCCGACAGGTCGGGATAGGTGGAAACACCATATATTTT
d_gene: .; abundance: .; v_gene: TRBV29-1; j_gene: TRBJ2-3; CDR3aa: CSVVILRGSTDTQYF; CDR3nt: TGCAGCGTTGTGATTCTCCGGGGGAGCACAGATACGCAGTATTTT
d_gene: TRBD1; abundance: few; v_gene: TRBV16; j_gene: TRBJ2-7; CDR3aa: CASSPDRDRYSYEQYF; CDR3nt: TGTGCCAGCAGCCCGGACCGGGACAGGTATTCCTACGAGCAGTACTTC
d_gene: .; abundance: few; v_gene: TRBV15; j_gene: TRBJ2-7; CDR3aa: CATSRDIGFSGPSSYEQYF; CDR3nt: TGTGCCACCAGCAGAGATATTGGGTTTAGCGGCCCGAGCTCCTACGAGCAGTACTTC
d_gene: .; abundance: few; v_gene: TRBV6-5; j_gene: TRBJ1-4; CDR3aa: CASRLDRSAEKLFF; CDR3nt: TGTGCCAGCAGATTAGACAGGAGTGCTGAAAAACTGTTTTTT
d_gene: TRBD1; abundance: few; v_gene: TRBV10-1; j_gene: TRBJ1-5; CDR3aa: CASSQGQPDQPQHF; CDR3nt: TGCGCCAGCAGTCAGGGACAGCCTGATCAGCCCCAGCATTTT
d_gene: .; abundance: .; v_gene: TRBV7-9; j_gene: TRBJ2-5; CDR3aa: CASNGGAEETQYF; CDR3nt: TGTGCCAGCAATGGGGGGGCCGAAGAGACCCAGTACTTC
d_gene: .; abundance: few; v_gene: TRBV19; j_gene: TRBJ1-2; CDR3aa: CASSTGHYYGYTF; CDR3nt: TGTGCCAGTAGTACCGGGCACTATTATGGCTACACCTTC
d_gene: TRBD2; abundance: few; v_gene: TRBV28; j_gene: TRBJ2-4; CDR3aa: CASSPRTSGSIQYF; CDR3nt: TGTGCCAGCAGTCCAAGGACTAGCGGTAGCATTCAGTACTTC
d_gene: TRBD2; abundance: .; v_gene: TRBV29-1; j_gene: TRBJ2-1; CDR3aa: CSVVLADYNEQFF; CDR3nt: TGCAGCGTTGTGCTAGCGGACTACAATGAGCAGTTCTTC
d_gene: .; abundance: few; v_gene: TRBV19; j_gene: TRBJ2-3; CDR3aa: CASRPSGLALSTDTQYF; CDR3nt: TGTGCCAGTAGACCCTCAGGCCTAGCGCTGAGCACAGATACGCAGTATTTT
d_gene: .; abundance: once; v_gene: TRBV6-1; j_gene: TRBJ1-1; CDR3aa: CASRGSYVNTEAFF; CDR3nt: TGTGCCAGCAGGGGCAGCTACGTGAACACTGAAGCTTTCTTT
d_gene: .; abundance: .; v_gene: TRBV6-5; j_gene: TRBJ2-1; CDR3aa: CASSYTTSEINNEQFF; CDR3nt: TGTGCCAGCAGTTACACCACTAGTGAGATAAACAATGAGCAGTTCTTC
d_gene: TRBD2; abundance: .; v_gene: TRBV20-1; j_gene: TRBJ2-1; CDR3aa: CSASLASGGSYNEQFF; CDR3nt: TGCAGTGCTAGTCTGGCTAGCGGGGGATCCTACAATGAGCAGTTCTTC
d_gene: TRBD2; abundance: few; v_gene: TRBV10-3; j_gene: TRBJ2-4; CDR3aa: CAISEPLAGGGKNIQYF; CDR3nt: TGTGCCATCAGTGAGCCACTAGCGGGGGGCGGCAAAAACATTCAGTACTTC
d_gene: .; abundance: .; v_gene: TRBV29-1; j_gene: TRBJ1-1; CDR3aa: CSVEDLDSTEAFF; CDR3nt: TGCAGCGTTGAAGATCTGGACAGCACTGAAGCTTTCTTT
d_gene: .; abundance: once; v_gene: TRBV4-1; j_gene: TRBJ1-1; CDR3aa: CASNQVTGRTEAFF; CDR3nt: TGCGCCAGCAACCAGGTTACAGGGAGAACTGAAGCTTTCTTT
d_gene: .; abundance: .; v_gene: TRBV18; j_gene: TRBJ2-6; CDR3aa: CASSPASPQLSGANVLTF; CDR3nt: TGTGCCAGCTCACCAGCAAGTCCCCAACTGTCTGGGGCCAACGTCCTGACTTTC
d_gene: TRBD1; abundance: .; v_gene: TRBV13; j_gene: TRBJ1-5; CDR3aa: CASSLGTGQVSQPQHF; CDR3nt: TGTGCCAGCAGCTTAGGGACAGGGCAGGTGAGTCAGCCCCAGCATTTT
d_gene: .; abundance: few; v_gene: TRBV11-2; j_gene: TRBJ2-7; CDR3aa: CASRDRDAGEPYEQYF; CDR3nt: TGTGCCAGCAGAGACAGGGATGCGGGGGAACCTTACGAGCAGTACTTC
d_gene: TRBD2; abundance: few; v_gene: TRBV7-6; j_gene: TRBJ2-7; CDR3aa: CASSKGTSDYYEQYF; CDR3nt: TGTGCCAGCAGCAAAGGGACTAGCGACTACTACGAGCAGTACTTC
d_gene: .; abundance: few; v_gene: TRBV4-1; j_gene: TRBJ1-6; CDR3aa: CASSQVLRGSYNSPLHF; CDR3nt: TGCGCCAGCAGCCAAGTCCTGAGGGGGTCCTATAATTCACCCCTCCACTTT
d_gene: TRBD1; abundance: .; v_gene: TRBV18; j_gene: TRBJ2-2; CDR3aa: CASSPMTGTATGELFF; CDR3nt: TGTGCCAGCTCACCAATGACCGGGACAGCCACCGGGGAGCTGTTTTTT
d_gene: .; abundance: many; v_gene: TRBV20-1; j_gene: TRBJ2-2; CDR3aa: CSANLGNTGELFF; CDR3nt: TGCAGTGCCAACCTGGGGAACACCGGGGAGCTGTTTTTT
d_gene: TRBD1; abundance: .; v_gene: TRBV7-8; j_gene: TRBJ2-7; CDR3aa: CASSLPRTGDGYEQYF; CDR3nt: TGTGCCAGCAGCTTACCAAGGACAGGGGACGGCTACGAGCAGTACTTC
d_gene: .; abundance: many; v_gene: TRBV12-3/TRBV12-4; j_gene: TRBJ2-4; CDR3aa: CASTRDVAKNIQYF; CDR3nt: TGTGCCAGCACCCGGGACGTAGCCAAAAACATTCAGTACTTC
d_gene: TRBD2; abundance: few; v_gene: TRBV6-5; j_gene: TRBJ2-5; CDR3aa: CASSYSDSGGVETQYF; CDR3nt: TGTGCCAGCAGTTACTCGGATAGCGGGGGGGTAGAGACCCAGTACTTC
d_gene: .; abundance: few; v_gene: TRBV10-3; j_gene: TRBJ2-7; CDR3aa: CASGVSYEQYF; CDR3nt: TGTGCCAGCGGGGTCTCCTACGAGCAGTACTTC
d_gene: .; abundance: few; v_gene: TRBV29-1; j_gene: TRBJ2-1; CDR3aa: CSATGGLHNEQFF; CDR3nt: TGCAGCGCCACCGGGGGGCTACACAATGAGCAGTTCTTC
d_gene: TRBD1; abundance: many; v_gene: TRBV12-3/TRBV12-4; j_gene: TRBJ2-3; CDR3aa: CASSLRWDSGVTQYF; CDR3nt: TGTGCCAGCAGTTTGCGTTGGGACAGTGGGGTTACGCAGTATTTT